A selection of T cell receptor beta chains follows, all from one sample in a study of blood T cells in healthy people across ages. TCRdb ran MiXCR on the 5' RACE reads and lists one entry per CDR3 protein. Here the sample spans 1.5 million to 2 million distinct CDR3 sequences, approximately 32% being singletons. Sequenced input: blood. Receptors were obtained from a woman between 25 and 40 years old in good health. Both conserved end residues are part of each CDR3. A D gene is named only where the DNA matches it firmly. Rows give clone size only sometimes, using once, few, many, or a class for an expanded clone.

D: TRBD1; V: TRBV27; size: NA; J: NA; CDR3: CASSFSGTGRLEQYF
D: NA; V: TRBV20-1; size: few; J: TRBJ2-3; CDR3: CSARSERTPTVRTDTQYF
D: NA; V: TRBV12-3/TRBV12-4; size: many; J: TRBJ2-3; CDR3: CASIPTVGGSGTDTQYF
D: TRBD1; V: TRBV7-6; size: few; J: TRBJ2-7; CDR3: CASTPSGQGREQYF
D: NA; V: TRBV5-5; size: few; J: TRBJ2-1; CDR3: CASSLIAGTYYNEQFF
D: NA; V: TRBV6-1; size: NA; J: TRBJ1-5; CDR3: CASSEEGTRPSNQPQHF
D: NA; V: TRBV7-2; size: many; J: TRBJ1-2; CDR3: CASSLRMDSSSYGYTF
D: NA; V: TRBV18; size: NA; J: TRBJ1-1; CDR3: CASSPGLAPEAFF
D: NA; V: TRBV5-1; size: few; J: TRBJ2-5; CDR3: CASRNPTQHIQETQYF
D: NA; V: TRBV15; size: many; J: TRBJ2-4; CDR3: CATSRDPQGSKNIQYF
D: TRBD1; V: TRBV24-1; size: few; J: TRBJ2-7; CDR3: CATSPEDRGSYEQYF
D: TRBD2; V: TRBV20-1; size: few; J: TRBJ2-1; CDR3: CSAQGGEAGVSYNEQFF
D: TRBD1; V: TRBV20-1; size: NA; J: TRBJ1-6; CDR3: CSARTGGVYNSPLHF
D: NA; V: TRBV27; size: few; J: TRBJ2-7; CDR3: CASRNSDTYEQYF
D: NA; V: TRBV4-2; size: few; J: TRBJ1-2; CDR3: CASSQEMVSNGYTF
D: NA; V: TRBV7-3; size: few; J: TRBJ2-1; CDR3: CASSSRGDPGDEQFF
D: NA; V: TRBV12-3/TRBV12-4; size: NA; J: TRBJ2-2; CDR3: CASSFGRMLARELFF
D: NA; V: TRBV5-6; size: few; J: TRBJ2-6; CDR3: CASSLRVQAPAGANVLTF
D: TRBD1; V: TRBV4-1; size: few; J: TRBJ1-2; CDR3: CASSQALGRGLSGYTF